This T cell receptor beta chain was identified in a study of blood T cell repertoires in COVID-19. Study-wide background: In each case, the material was cDNA or gDNA derived from T cells, B-cell-depleted T cells, or PBMCs.

Per the germline V gene, CDR1 is SNHLY and CDR2 is FYNNEI. CDR3 length equals 15 residues. V lost 6 bases to trimming and J lost 0 bases, with 11 bases between them. How the authors handled the data: Cell counts per sample came from amplifying reference gene primers. Produced via immunoSEQ multiplex PCR; TCRdb's table is partial and in-frame only. V and J calls plus clone size are reproduced from that table; the DNA served to infer D and trimming. Of 150,000 to 200,000 clones in the sample, around four fifths were seen once. The sequenced material came from peripheral blood. This sequence was found in a woman aged 25 to 45 with acute or convalescent COVID-19. V is TRBV2 and J is TRBJ1-4, with D maybe TRBD1 (6 bases). The CDR3 spells CASRDYRATNEKLFF. The CDR3 DNA is TGTGCCAGCAGAGACTACAGGGCAACTAATGAAAAACTGTTTTTT.